The T cell receptor beta chain described here comes from a study of T cell responses to AZD1222 COVID-19 vaccine. On the study more broadly: Second-dose timings of about 4 or about 12 weeks were pooled. General study points: White British donors predominated, females outnumbered males, and clonal diversity was possibly underestimated. Repertoire sampling was restricted to post-peak T cell response timepoints.

Assay: immunoSEQ multiplex PCR; the TCRdb copy retains only in-frame clones and omits some. This sample has about 120,000 clones; approximately 87% occur once, and the top ten carry less than 11%. This CDR3 contains 16 residues. V trimming: 6 bases; J trimming: 2 bases; junction bases outside the gene matches: 7. Germline V lookup: CDR1 MNHEY, CDR2 SVGEGT. As regards this clone: The antigen remains undetermined.

The specimen comprised peripheral blood, sampled on day 0 of AZD1222 vaccination. The chain carries TRBV6-2 or TRBV6-3 and TRBJ2-6; 7 bases align to TRBD2. This clonotype was obtained from an adult in good health. CDR3 sequence: CASSPLRGTGANVLTF. Here the CDR3 DNA reads TGTGCCAGCAGCCCTTTGCGGGGGACTGGGGCCAACGTCCTGACTTTC.